These T cell receptor beta chains were read from a single sample in a study of OX40 agonist ivuxolimab in advanced cancers. Assay used: immunoSEQ multiplex PCR; TCRdb lists only in-frame clones, some missing. The sample contains roughly 56,000 clones, roughly 91% of which appear only once. This specimen was CD4+ or CD8+ T cells sorted from blood, taken in a trial of the OX40 agonist ivuxolimab. These receptors all stem from an adult with an advanced solid tumor such as melanoma, head and neck, liver or kidney cancer. Each CDR3 is given with its conserved first and last residue. The D gene is left open where the match is weak.

j_call	v_call	d_call	cdr3_aa	cdr3_nt
TRBJ1-1	TRBV5-8	.	CASSLDVEDTEAFF	TGTGCCAGCAGCTTGGACGTGGAGGACACTGAAGCTTTCTTT
TRBJ1-4	TRBV9	TRBD1	CASSADRGLEKLFF	TGTGCCAGCAGCGCGGACAGGGGGCTAGAAAAACTGTTTTTT
TRBJ2-7	TRBV7-6	.	CASSLGPVHEQYF	TGTGCCAGCAGCTTAGGGCCGGTCCACGAGCAGTACTTC
TRBJ2-3	TRBV18	TRBD2	CASSQNTHRAGGLTDTQYF	TGTGCCAGCTCACAAAATACACACCGAGCGGGGGGTCTCACAGATACGCAGTATTTT
TRBJ2-3	TRBV5-1	.	CASSLYSDTQYF	TGCGCCAGCAGCCTGTACAGCGATACGCAGTACTTT
TRBJ2-3	TRBV28	.	CASSPRSSNLLATQYF	TGTGCCAGCAGTCCCCGGAGTAGTAACCTCCTTGCTACGCAGTATTTT
TRBJ2-1	TRBV18	.	CASSQGLVKDNEQFF	TGTGCCAGCTCACAGGGCCTTGTGAAGGACAATGAGCAGTTCTTC
TRBJ2-1	TRBV29-1	TRBD1	CSVGDRGAYNEQFF	TGCAGCGTTGGCGACAGGGGGGCCTACAATGAGCAGTTCTTC
TRBJ2-3	TRBV2	TRBD1	CASRSQGADTQYF	TGTGCCAGCAGGTCACAGGGGGCAGATACGCAGTATTTT
TRBJ1-5	TRBV11-3	.	CASSSSLLSPGELDQPQHF	TGTGCCAGCAGCTCGTCCCTCCTCTCCCCAGGGGAGTTGGATCAGCCCCAGCATTTT
TRBJ2-2	TRBV6-1	TRBD2	CASILSGGQTGELFF	TGTGCCAGCATTCTTAGCGGGGGGCAGACCGGGGAGCTGTTTTTT
TRBJ2-4	TRBV7-2	.	CASSSSRGESIQYF	TGTGCCAGCAGCTCCTCCAGGGGTGAGAGCATTCAGTACTTC
TRBJ1-2	TRBV25-1	.	CASSSGLEGKMGYTF	TGTGCCAGCAGTAGTGGGTTAGAAGGGAAGATGGGCTACACCTTC